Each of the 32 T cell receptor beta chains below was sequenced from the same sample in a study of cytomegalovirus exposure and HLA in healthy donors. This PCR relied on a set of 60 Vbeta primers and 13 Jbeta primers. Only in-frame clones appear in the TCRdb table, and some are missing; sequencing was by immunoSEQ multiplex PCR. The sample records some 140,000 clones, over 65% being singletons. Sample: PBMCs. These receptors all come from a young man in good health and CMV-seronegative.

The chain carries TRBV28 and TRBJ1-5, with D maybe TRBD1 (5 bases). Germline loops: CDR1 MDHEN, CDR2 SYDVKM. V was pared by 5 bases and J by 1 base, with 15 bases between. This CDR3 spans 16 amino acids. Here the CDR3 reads CASSRRAGGSNQPQHF. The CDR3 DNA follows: TGTGCCAGCAGTCGACGTGCGGGGGGGAGCAATCAGCCCCAGCATTTT. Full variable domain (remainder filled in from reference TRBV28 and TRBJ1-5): DVKVTQSSRYLVKRTGEKVFLECVQDMDHENMFWYRQDPGLGLRLIYFSYDVKMKEKGDIPEGYSVSREKKERFSLILESASTNQTSMYLCASSRRAGGSNQPQHFGDGTRLSIL.

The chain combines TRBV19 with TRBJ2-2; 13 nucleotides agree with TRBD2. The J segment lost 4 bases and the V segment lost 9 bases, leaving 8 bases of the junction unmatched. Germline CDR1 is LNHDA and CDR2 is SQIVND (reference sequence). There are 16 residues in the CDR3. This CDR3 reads CASATSGGPGTGELFF. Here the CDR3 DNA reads TGTGCCAGCGCGACTAGCGGGGGGCCGGGCACCGGGGAGCTGTTTTTT.

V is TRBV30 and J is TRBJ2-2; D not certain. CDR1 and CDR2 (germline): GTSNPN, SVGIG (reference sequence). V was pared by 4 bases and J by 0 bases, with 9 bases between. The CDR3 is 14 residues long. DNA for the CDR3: TGTGCCTGGATGAACAGAGCGAACACCGGGGAGCTGTTTTTT. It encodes CAWMNRANTGELFF.

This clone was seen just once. CDR3 sequence (DNA): TGCAGTGCCCCGACGGACAGCGAGCAGTTCTTC. The encoded protein is CSAPTDSEQFF. The chain employs TRBV20-1 and TRBJ2-1; D possibly corresponds to TRBD1 (6 bases). V was shortened by 6 bases and J by 10 bases, with 13 bases between the two germline ends. CDR3 length equals 11 residues. Germline-derived CDR1 and CDR2 are DFQATT and SNEGSKA (reference sequence).

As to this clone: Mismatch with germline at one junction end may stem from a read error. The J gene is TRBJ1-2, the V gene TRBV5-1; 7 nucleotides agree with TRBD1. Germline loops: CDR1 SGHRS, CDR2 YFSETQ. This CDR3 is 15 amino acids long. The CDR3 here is CASSFSGGNVNGYPF. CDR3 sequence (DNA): TGCGCCAGCAGCTTTTCAGGGGGGAATGTCAATGGCTACCCCTTC.

This CDR3 is CASSQGYGGPYEQYF. The DNA for the CDR3 is TGTGCCAGCAGTCAGGGGTACGGGGGGCCCTACGAGCAGTACTTC. The chain couples TRBV27 to TRBJ2-5; maybe TRBD2 (7 bases). The DNA end is a closer match to TRBJ2-7, so the J assignment may be wrong. The V gene's germline CDR1 is MNHEY and CDR2 SMNVEV (reference sequence). This CDR3 region has 15 residues.

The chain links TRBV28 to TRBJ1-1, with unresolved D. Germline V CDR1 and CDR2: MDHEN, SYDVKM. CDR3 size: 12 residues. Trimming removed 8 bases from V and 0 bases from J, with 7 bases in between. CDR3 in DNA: TGTGCCAGCCGAGAGGTGAACACTGAAGCTTTCTTT. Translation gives CASREVNTEAFF. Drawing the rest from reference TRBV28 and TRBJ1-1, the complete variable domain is DVKVTQSSRYLVKRTGEKVFLECVQDMDHENMFWYRQDPGLGLRLIYFSYDVKMKEKGDIPEGYSVSREKKERFSLILESASTNQTSMYLCASREVNTEAFFGQGTRLTVV.

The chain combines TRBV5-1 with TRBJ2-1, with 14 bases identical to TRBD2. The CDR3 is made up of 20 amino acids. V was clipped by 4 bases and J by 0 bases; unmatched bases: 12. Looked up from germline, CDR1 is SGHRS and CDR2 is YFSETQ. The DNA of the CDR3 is TGCGCCAGCAGCCAGCCGGGACTAGCGGGGGTAAAGAACTCCTACAATGAGCAGTTCTTC. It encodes CASSQPGLAGVKNSYNEQFF.

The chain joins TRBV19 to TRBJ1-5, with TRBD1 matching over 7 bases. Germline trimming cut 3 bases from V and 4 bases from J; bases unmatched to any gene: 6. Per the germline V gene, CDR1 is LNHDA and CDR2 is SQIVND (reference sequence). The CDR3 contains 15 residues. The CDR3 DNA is TGTGCCAGTAGTATCCTATCAGGGGGGAATCAGCCCCAGCATTTT. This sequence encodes CASSILSGGNQPQHF.

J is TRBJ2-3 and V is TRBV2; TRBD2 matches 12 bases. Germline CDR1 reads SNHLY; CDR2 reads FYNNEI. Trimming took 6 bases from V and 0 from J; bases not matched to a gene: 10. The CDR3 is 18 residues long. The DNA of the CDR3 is TGTGCCAGCAGAGCGGGACTAGCGGGCGCTACTAGCACAGATACGCAGTATTTT. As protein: CASRAGLAGATSTDTQYF.

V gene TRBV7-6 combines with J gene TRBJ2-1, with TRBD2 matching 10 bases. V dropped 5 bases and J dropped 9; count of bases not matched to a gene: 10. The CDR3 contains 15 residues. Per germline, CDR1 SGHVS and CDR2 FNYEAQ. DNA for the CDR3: TGTGCCAGCAGCCCAACCTCTAGCGGGGGCCCTGAGCAGTTCTTC. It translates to CASSPTSSGGPEQFF.

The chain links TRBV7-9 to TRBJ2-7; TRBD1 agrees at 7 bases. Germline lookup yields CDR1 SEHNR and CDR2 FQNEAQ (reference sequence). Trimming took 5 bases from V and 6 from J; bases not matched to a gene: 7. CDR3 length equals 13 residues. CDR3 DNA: TGTGCCAGCAGCCCCTCGGGACAGACCGAGCAGTACTTC. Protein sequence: CASSPSGQTEQYF.

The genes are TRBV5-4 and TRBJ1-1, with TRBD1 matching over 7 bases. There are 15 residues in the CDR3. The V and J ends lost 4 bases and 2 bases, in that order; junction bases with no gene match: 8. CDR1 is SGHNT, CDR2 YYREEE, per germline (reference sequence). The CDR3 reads CASSHRDRGNTEAFF. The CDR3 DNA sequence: TGTGCCAGCAGCCACCGGGACAGAGGAAACACTGAAGCTTTCTTT.

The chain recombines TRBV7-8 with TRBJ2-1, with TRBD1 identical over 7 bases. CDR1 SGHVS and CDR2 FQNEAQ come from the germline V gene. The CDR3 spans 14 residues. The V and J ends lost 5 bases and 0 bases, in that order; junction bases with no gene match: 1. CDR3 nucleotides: TGTGCCAGCAGCCGGGACAGCTCCTACAATGAGCAGTTCTTC. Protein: CASSRDSSYNEQFF. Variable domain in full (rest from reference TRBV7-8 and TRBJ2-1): GAGVSQSPRYKVAKRGQDVALRCDPISGHVSLFWYQQALGQGPEFLTYFQNEAQLDKSGLPSDRFFAERPEGSVSTLKIQRTQQEDSAVYLCASSRDSSYNEQFFGPGTRLTVL.

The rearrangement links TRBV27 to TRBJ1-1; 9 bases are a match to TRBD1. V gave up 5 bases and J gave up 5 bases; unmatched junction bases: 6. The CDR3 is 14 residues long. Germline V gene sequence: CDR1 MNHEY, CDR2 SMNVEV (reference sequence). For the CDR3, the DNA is TGTGCCAGCAGTATAACCGGGACAGGGACTGAAGCTTTCTTT. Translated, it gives CASSITGTGTEAFF.

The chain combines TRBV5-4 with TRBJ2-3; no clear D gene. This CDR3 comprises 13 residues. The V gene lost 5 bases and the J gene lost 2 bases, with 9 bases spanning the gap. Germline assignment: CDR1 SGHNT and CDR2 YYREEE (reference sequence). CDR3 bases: TGTGCCAGCAGGCGACACGACACAGATACGCAGTATTTT. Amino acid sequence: CASRRHDTDTQYF.

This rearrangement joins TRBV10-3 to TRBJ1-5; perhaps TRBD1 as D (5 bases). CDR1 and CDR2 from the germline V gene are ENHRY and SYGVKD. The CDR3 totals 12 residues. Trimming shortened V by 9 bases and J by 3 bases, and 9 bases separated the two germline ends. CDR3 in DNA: TGTGCCATAAGACAGCTCAATCAGCCCCAGCATTTT. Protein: CAIRQLNQPQHF.

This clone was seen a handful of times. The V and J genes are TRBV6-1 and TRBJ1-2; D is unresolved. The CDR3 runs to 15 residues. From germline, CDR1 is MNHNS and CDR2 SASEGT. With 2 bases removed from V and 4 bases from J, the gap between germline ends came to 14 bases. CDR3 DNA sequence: TGTGCCAGCAGTGAACCCTATAGGAGACCCTATGGCTACACCTTC. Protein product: CASSEPYRRPYGYTF.

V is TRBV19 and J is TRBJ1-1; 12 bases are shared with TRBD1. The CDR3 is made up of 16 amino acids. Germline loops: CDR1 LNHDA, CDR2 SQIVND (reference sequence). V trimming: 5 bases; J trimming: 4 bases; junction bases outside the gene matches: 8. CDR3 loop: CASSVRDRGRTTEAFF. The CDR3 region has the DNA TGTGCCAGTAGTGTCAGGGACAGGGGGCGGACCACTGAAGCTTTCTTT.

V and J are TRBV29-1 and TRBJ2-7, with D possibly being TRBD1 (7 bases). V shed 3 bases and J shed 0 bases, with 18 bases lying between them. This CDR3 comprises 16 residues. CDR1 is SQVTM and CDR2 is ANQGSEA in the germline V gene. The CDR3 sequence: CSVDDPAGQSSYEQYF. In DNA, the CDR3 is TGCAGCGTTGATGATCCTGCGGGACAGAGCTCCTACGAGCAGTACTTC.

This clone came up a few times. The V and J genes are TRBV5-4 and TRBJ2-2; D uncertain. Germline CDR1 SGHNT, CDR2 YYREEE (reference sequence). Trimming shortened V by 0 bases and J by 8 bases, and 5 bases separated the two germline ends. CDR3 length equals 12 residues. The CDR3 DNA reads TGTGCCAGCAGCTTGGTTCATGGGGAGCTGTTTTTT. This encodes CASSLVHGELFF. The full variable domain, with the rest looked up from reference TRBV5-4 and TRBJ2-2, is ETGVTQSPTHLIKTRGQQVTLRCSSQSGHNTVSWYQQALGQGPQFIFQYYREEENGRGNFPPRFSGLQFPNYSSELNVNALELDDSALYLCASSLVHGELFFGEGSRLTVL.

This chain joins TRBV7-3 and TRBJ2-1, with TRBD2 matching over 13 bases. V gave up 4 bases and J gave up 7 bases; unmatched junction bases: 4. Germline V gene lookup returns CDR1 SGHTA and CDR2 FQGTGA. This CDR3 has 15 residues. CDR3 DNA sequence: TGTGCCAGCAGCTCACTAGCGGGGGGGGGAAATGAGCAGTTCTTC. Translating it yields CASSSLAGGGNEQFF.

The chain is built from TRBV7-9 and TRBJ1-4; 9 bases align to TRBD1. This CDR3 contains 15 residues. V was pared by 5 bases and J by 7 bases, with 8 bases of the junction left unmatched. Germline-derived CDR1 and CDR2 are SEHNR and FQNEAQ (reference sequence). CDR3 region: CASSPRQGEIEKLFF. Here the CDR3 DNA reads TGTGCCAGCAGCCCGCGACAGGGGGAGATTGAAAAACTGTTTTTT.

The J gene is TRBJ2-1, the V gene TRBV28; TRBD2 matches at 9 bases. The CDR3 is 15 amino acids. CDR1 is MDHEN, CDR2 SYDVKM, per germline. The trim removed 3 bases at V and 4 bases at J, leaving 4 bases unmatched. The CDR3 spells CASSLGTSGYNEQFF. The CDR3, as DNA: TGTGCCAGCAGTTTGGGCACTAGCGGGTACAATGAGCAGTTCTTC. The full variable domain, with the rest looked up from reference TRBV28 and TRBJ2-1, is DVKVTQSSRYLVKRTGEKVFLECVQDMDHENMFWYRQDPGLGLRLIYFSYDVKMKEKGDIPEGYSVSREKKERFSLILESASTNQTSMYLCASSLGTSGYNEQFFGPGTRLTVL.

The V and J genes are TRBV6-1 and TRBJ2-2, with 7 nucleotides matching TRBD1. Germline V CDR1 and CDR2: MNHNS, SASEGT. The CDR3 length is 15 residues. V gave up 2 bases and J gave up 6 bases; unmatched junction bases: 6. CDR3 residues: CASSEFSQGAGELFF. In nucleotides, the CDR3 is TGTGCCAGCAGTGAATTCTCTCAGGGGGCCGGGGAGCTGTTTTTT.

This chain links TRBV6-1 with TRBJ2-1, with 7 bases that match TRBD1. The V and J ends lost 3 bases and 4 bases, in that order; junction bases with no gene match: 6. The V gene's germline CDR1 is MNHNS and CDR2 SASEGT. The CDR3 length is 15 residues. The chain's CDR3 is CASSDRDSEYNEQFF. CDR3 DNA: TGTGCCAGCAGTGACCGGGACAGCGAATACAATGAGCAGTTCTTC.

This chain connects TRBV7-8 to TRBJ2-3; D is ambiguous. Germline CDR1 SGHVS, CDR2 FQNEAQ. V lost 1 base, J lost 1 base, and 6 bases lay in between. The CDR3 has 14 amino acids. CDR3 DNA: TGTGCCAGCAGCTTAGGGCAGGGCACAGATACGCAGTATTTT. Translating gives CASSLGQGTDTQYF.

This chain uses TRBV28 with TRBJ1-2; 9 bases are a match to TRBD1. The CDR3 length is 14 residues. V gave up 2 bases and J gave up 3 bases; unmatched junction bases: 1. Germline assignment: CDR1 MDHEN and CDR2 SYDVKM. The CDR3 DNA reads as TGTGCCAGCAGTTTAAGGGACAGGGACTATGGCTACACCTTC. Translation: CASSLRDRDYGYTF.

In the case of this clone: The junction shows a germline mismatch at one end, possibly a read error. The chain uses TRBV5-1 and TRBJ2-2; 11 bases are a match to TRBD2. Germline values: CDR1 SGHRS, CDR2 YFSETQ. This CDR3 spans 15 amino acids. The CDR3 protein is CASSVAGGSTGKLFF. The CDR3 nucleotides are TGCGCCAGCAGCGTAGCGGGGGGGAGCACCGGGAAGCTGTTTTTT.

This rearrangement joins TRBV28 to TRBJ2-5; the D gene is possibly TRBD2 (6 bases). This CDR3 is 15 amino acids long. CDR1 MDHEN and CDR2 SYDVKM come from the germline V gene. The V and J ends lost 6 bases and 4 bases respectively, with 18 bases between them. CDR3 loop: CASSPPGRGGETQYF. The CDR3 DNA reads TGTGCCAGCAGCCCCCCGGGGCGGGGAGGAGAGACCCAGTACTTC.

DNA for the CDR3: TGCAGTGGTGGTGGCAACAATGAGCAGTTCTTC. Residues: CSGGGNNEQFF. The rearrangement uses TRBV20-1 and TRBJ2-1, with no clear D. Germline V lookup: CDR1 DFQATT, CDR2 SNEGSKA (reference sequence). V was clipped by 7 bases and J by 5 bases, with 9 bases between them. This CDR3 is built from 11 residues.

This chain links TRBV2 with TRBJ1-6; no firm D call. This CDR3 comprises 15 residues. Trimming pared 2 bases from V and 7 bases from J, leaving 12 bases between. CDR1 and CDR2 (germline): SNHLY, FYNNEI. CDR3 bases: TGTGCCAGCAGTGAACACGGAGGGATGAATTCACCCCTCCACTTT. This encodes CASSEHGGMNSPLHF.